The T cell receptor beta chain described here comes from a study of response to subunit inactivated influenza vaccine. Study-wide findings and caveats: Authors proposed each seasonal influenza vaccination draws in few new T cells.

One entry per CDR3 protein results from TCRdb running MiXCR on the RT-PCR reads. The table has about 180,000 distinct CDR3 sequences, around a tenth seen once. The ends were cut back, 4 bases at V and 5 bases at J, with 18 bases in the middle. This CDR3 comprises 15 residues. Germline values: CDR1 WSHSY, CDR2 SAAADI. This clonotype was observed at least ten times. Its antigen is not known. Sequenced material: non-naive T cells sorted from PBMCs, taken on the day of vaccination. The chain is built from TRBV10-2 and TRBJ2-7; a possible D gene is TRBD1 (5 bases). This TCR came from a man in his fifties or sixties who received an inactivated influenza vaccine. The chain's CDR3 is CASSGMVGLLDEQYF. The DNA of the CDR3 is TGCGCCAGCAGTGGGATGGTGGGGCTTCTCGACGAGCAGTACTTC.